A selection of T cell receptor beta chains follows, all from one sample in a study of patients and donors after allogeneic stem cell transplantation. From the RT-PCR reads, TCRdb called clonotypes with MiXCR, one entry per CDR3 protein. The repertoire has a few hundred thousand distinct CDR3 sequences, roughly an eighth of them found once; the top ten carry under 14%. Material for sequencing was blood, either unsorted or a sorted T cell fraction (not recorded which). The receptors come from a human donor who was either an allogeneic HSCT recipient or a stem cell or donor lymphocyte infusion donor (not recorded which). It is not recorded whose cells these are; they may come from a transplant donor. The CDR3 runs from the conserved cysteine through the conserved F or W. The order of the fields is CDR3 protein, CDR3 DNA, clone size, V gene, D gene, J gene. The D gene is left open where the match is weak. A row's size may be missing; if present it is once, few, many or a size class.

cdr3_aa: CASSFKGGRTREQYF; cdr3_nt: TGTGCCAGCAGCTTCAAGGGAGGAAGGACGCGCGAGCAGTACTTC; clone_size: many; v_call: TRBV5-6; d_call: -; j_call: TRBJ2-7
cdr3_aa: CASSPHKSSYNEQFF; cdr3_nt: TGTGCCAGCAGCCCTCACAAGAGCTCCTACAATGAGCAGTTCTTC; clone_size: few; v_call: TRBV7-8; d_call: -; j_call: TRBJ2-1
cdr3_aa: CASRETGNLAPLHF; cdr3_nt: TGTGCCAGCAGGGAAACAGGGAACTTGGCACCCCTCCACTTT; clone_size: -; v_call: TRBV6-1; d_call: -; j_call: TRBJ1-6
cdr3_aa: CASSPQQGNTIYF; cdr3_nt: TGCGCCAGCAGCCCTCAACAGGGGAACACCATATATTTT; clone_size: many; v_call: TRBV4-3; d_call: TRBD1; j_call: TRBJ1-3
cdr3_aa: CSVANGGTQYF; cdr3_nt: TGCAGCGTTGCCAATGGGGGGACCCAGTACTTC; clone_size: few; v_call: TRBV29-1; d_call: -; j_call: TRBJ2-5
cdr3_aa: CAWSLVRDLRRAFF; cdr3_nt: TGTGCCTGGAGTCTCGTCCGGGATCTGAGGCGAGCTTTCTTT; clone_size: -; v_call: TRBV30; d_call: -; j_call: TRBJ1-1
cdr3_aa: CASSYTDRRNNEQFF; cdr3_nt: TGTGCCAGCAGTTACACGGACAGGAGAAACAATGAGCAGTTCTTC; clone_size: -; v_call: TRBV6-5; d_call: TRBD1; j_call: TRBJ2-1
cdr3_aa: CASSATGSGTEAFF; cdr3_nt: TGTGCCAGCAGCGCAACGGGATCCGGCACTGAAGCTTTCTTT; clone_size: few; v_call: TRBV2; d_call: -; j_call: TRBJ1-1
cdr3_aa: CASSTGAYEKLFF; cdr3_nt: TGCGCCAGCAGCACAGGGGCGTATGAAAAACTGTTTTTT; clone_size: -; v_call: TRBV4-3; d_call: TRBD1; j_call: TRBJ1-4
cdr3_aa: CASSPGLAGGPGTDTQYF; cdr3_nt: TGTGCCAGCAGCCCGGGACTAGCGGGGGGGCCGGGCACAGATACGCAGTATTTT; clone_size: -; v_call: TRBV5-4; d_call: TRBD2; j_call: TRBJ2-3
cdr3_aa: CASSQKTIVLTGELFF; cdr3_nt: TGTGCCAGCAGCCAGAAGACTATAGTCCTCACCGGGGAGCTGTTTTTT; clone_size: -; v_call: TRBV7-2; d_call: -; j_call: TRBJ2-2
cdr3_aa: CASSLAPGPGQPQHF; cdr3_nt: TGCGCCAGCAGCTTGGCTCCAGGCCCGGGTCAGCCCCAGCATTTT; clone_size: -; v_call: TRBV5-1; d_call: -; j_call: TRBJ1-5
cdr3_aa: CSATDRQTYEQYF; cdr3_nt: TGCAGTGCAACGGACAGGCAGACCTACGAGCAGTACTTC; clone_size: -; v_call: TRBV20-1; d_call: TRBD1; j_call: TRBJ2-7
cdr3_aa: CASSSNRDRGHQPQHF; cdr3_nt: TGTGCCAGCAGCTCGAACCGGGACAGGGGGCATCAGCCCCAGCATTTT; clone_size: -; v_call: TRBV7-2; d_call: TRBD1; j_call: TRBJ1-5